Included here is one T cell receptor (beta chain) sequence, with context. Its antigen is not known. This sample was included in a study of T-cell reconstitution after alpha-beta-depleted transplantation in children. Points from the study as a whole: In patients about two months after transplant, alpha-beta T cells reportedly arose from several hundred expanded graft clones.

V lost 2 bases and J lost 3, with 14 bases in between. The CDR3 runs to 16 residues. Germline-derived CDR1 and CDR2 are GTSNPN and SVGIG (reference sequence). Construction of the TCRbeta library involved unique molecular identifiers. MiXCR was run by TCRdb on the PCR reads, yielding one entry per CDR3 protein. The repertoire consists of 450,000 to 600,000 distinct CDR3 sequences, with roughly a tenth occurring once and the leading ten covering 2% to 2.5%. The rearrangement links TRBV30 to TRBJ2-6; D not certain. Sequencing used PBMCs, obtained before TCRalphabeta/CD19-depleted stem cell transplant. This sequence was found in a child aged 2 to 10 with inherited bone marrow failure, due to receive a stem cell transplant. Here the CDR3 reads CAWSPLPDFGANVLTF. The CDR3 DNA sequence: TGTGCCTGGAGTCCACTTCCAGACTTTGGGGCCAACGTCCTGACTTTC. Together with reference TRBV30 and TRBJ2-6, the CDR3 gives the full variable domain: SQTIHQWPATLVQPVGSPLSLECTVEGTSNPNLYWYRQAAGRGLQLLFYSVGIGQISSEVPQNLSASRPQDRQFILSSKKLLLSDSGFYLCAWSPLPDFGANVLTFGAGSRLTVL.